The 4 T cell receptor beta chains below all came from one sample that was sequenced in a study of cytomegalovirus exposure and HLA in healthy donors. Assay: immunoSEQ multiplex PCR; the TCRdb copy retains only in-frame clones and omits some. The data show 150,000 to 200,000 clones, more than 75% seen once. The sequencing input was PBMCs. These receptors all come from a man between 18 and 29 years old in good health and CMV-seropositive.

The CDR3 nucleotides read TGTGCCAGCAGCCGCAGCGGGAGCTCCTACGAGCAGTACTTC. This codes for CASSRSGSSYEQYF. The V and J genes are TRBV7-2 and TRBJ2-7, with 8 bases matching TRBD2. The CDR3 runs 14 residues. J gave up 0 bases and V 5 bases, and 3 bases lay outside the gene matches. Germline V CDR1 and CDR2: SGHTA, FQGNSA.

The chain uses TRBV6-1 and TRBJ2-3; possibly TRBD2 for D (5 bases). Germline CDR1 reads MNHNS; CDR2 reads SASEGT. The V gene lost 1 base and the J gene lost 4 bases, with 9 bases spanning the gap. The CDR3 consists of 14 residues. The CDR3 region is CASSEGGSADTQYF. Written as DNA, the CDR3 is TGTGCCAGCAGTGAAGGAGGGAGCGCAGATACGCAGTATTTT.

The rearrangement links TRBV6-6 to TRBJ1-5, with D uncertain. This CDR3 region has 13 residues. From germline, CDR1 is MNHNY and CDR2 SVGAGI (reference sequence). V lost 6 bases and J 7 bases, leaving 13 bases between the germline ends. The CDR3 region has the DNA TGTGCCAGCAGCCTGGAGGTAGGGCAGCCCCAGCATTTT. This translates into CASSLEVGQPQHF.

The rearrangement links TRBV5-1 to TRBJ2-5, with 9 bases fitting TRBD1. CDR3 size: 18 residues. V gave up 2 bases and J gave up 5 bases; unmatched junction bases: 16. Germline CDR1 and CDR2: SGHRS and YFSETQ. CDR3 region: CASSLKISRQGDRETQYF. DNA for the CDR3: TGCGCCAGCAGCTTAAAGATCTCGAGACAGGGGGATCGGGAGACCCAGTACTTC.